The entry below describes one T cell receptor (beta chain). This clone appeared a few times. This clone's antigen is unknown. Base quality data are lacking; no much larger clone is found one base away. At the junction V is shortened by 4 bases and J by 2 bases, with 10 bases in between. The CDR3 numbers 14 residues from cysteine through phenylalanine. Solely the CDR3 DNA is kept, with 42 bases framed from the first base. CDR1 MGHRA and CDR2 YSYEKL are derived from the germline V gene. The treatment or condition label, as the study defines it: oral pan-JAK inhibitor, 5-10 mg twice daily. Lesional scalp punch biopsies and peripheral blood were obtained from alopecia areata patients. PBMCs were separated by density centrifugation and stained for CD3, CD4 and CD8, after which CD4+ and CD8+ T cells were sorted on a FACSAria. Libraries were made using the immunoSEQ multiplex PCR assay. To provide template for TCR sequencing, every sample had RNA extracted and reverse transcribed into cDNA. First-strand cDNA was synthesized using SuperScript III with a 2:1 mix of oligo-dT and random hexamers. A synthetic immune receptor repertoire was used to measure amplification bias, and any remaining bias was corrected computationally. The original pipeline was this. After raw reads were preprocessed to remove errors, the CDR3 was defined following IMGT conventions as running from the conserved cysteine to phenylalanine. Clonality was computed as 1 minus the Shannon entropy, with the entropy normalized by log2 of the number of productive unique TCRs. Whether scalp clones were CD4 or CD8 was inferred by matching scalp TCRbeta sequences against CD4 and CD8 repertoires sorted from blood. The source is immuneACCESS, and TCRdb retained only in-frame sequences with V and J called. Part of the clones is not carried over; for the studies checked, unresolved V genes explain less than half of this, and the remainder is unexplained. V and J calls and clone size are those listed in that table; D and trimming were worked out from the DNA. The sample has 200,000 or so clones on record, about two fifths of them singletons. The ten largest clones represent 0.48% of the sample.

The data originate from a study of CD8+ T cells in alopecia areata (dated by TCRdb to 2016 to 2018). At the level of the whole study: The treated patients took part in an open-label pilot trial in which moderate-to-severe alopecia areata was treated with oral tofacitinib at 5 to 10 mg twice daily. RNA was obtained with the PAXgene miRNA kit for fixed scalp, the miRNeasy kit for PBMCs, and the RNeasy kit for mouse skin. In treated patients, disease severity was measured using the SALT score, which gives the percentage of scalp surface area affected. Scalp clonality was compared among normal scalp (n=4), patchy alopecia areata scalp (n=8), and alopecia totalis/universalis scalp (n=8). The study used high-throughput TCRbeta sequencing to examine T cell clonal expansion in alopecia areata, in both the C3H/HeJ mouse model and human patients. Patients stayed on tofacitinib for 6 to 18 months and then had 6 months of follow-up off drug so that delayed response and recurrence could be assessed. On the human side, TCRbeta sequencing was run on scalp tissue and on sorted CD4+ and CD8+ peripheral blood T cells from healthy controls and from alopecia areata patients with either patchy or totalis/universalis disease. TCRbeta CDR3 regions were amplified by immunoSEQ multiplex PCR using 35 Vbeta forward and 13 Jbeta reverse primers. Biopsies were taken from tofacitinib-treated patients at baseline and again at 4 and 24 weeks into treatment, and several of those patients also had a later scalp biopsy.

What the work shows at the level of the full study, not this receptor alone: Tofacitinib significantly decreased scalp clonality and the number of expanded CD8+ clones among the top 100 scalp clones. Many expanded lesional clones persisted in scalp and blood during tofacitinib treatment, which may partly explain relapse after stopping treatment. Shared TCR sequences between patients were less evident than in mice, which may be partly attributable to HLA diversity in the patient population. Compared with normal scalp, lesional scalp, particularly in alopecia totalis/universalis, had higher clonality and more expanded CD8+ clones, which suggests antigenic drive. Unlike mouse skin, which is dominated by gammadelta T cells, normal human skin has resident alphabeta T cells that are also sequenced, and this complicates analysis of the scalp TCR repertoire. Because the treated cohort was small and had just a single nonresponder, larger studies are needed to establish links between baseline CD8+ expansion and response.

Rearrangement joined TRBV4-1 to TRBJ2-3; D gene: possibly TRBD1, on 5 matching bases. The receptor comes from a human donor with alopecia areata. The sample here was CD4+ T cells sorted from blood, taken at approximately week 30, from a patient treated with tofacitinib. The DNA reads as follows: TGCGCCAGCAGCCCGACAGTCAACACAGATACGCAGTATTTT. This codes for CASSPTVNTDTQYF.